The 27 T cell receptor beta chains listed next were all sequenced from one sample in a study of T-cell memory formation after mild COVID-19. TCRdb recomputed calls from the 5' RACE reads with MiXCR, one row per CDR3 protein. Among approximately 300,000 distinct CDR3 sequences listed, more than 15% were seen once. Sequencing was performed on PBMCs or a T cell subset sorted from them (not recorded which). The receptors come from a man aged 18 to 35 who had mild COVID-19 (a few samples of this study predate the infection). Cell type and time point are not known.

This clonotype was observed a few times. The chain recombines TRBV3-1 with TRBJ2-1, with D hard to call. The germline CDR1 and CDR2 sequences are LGHDT and YNNKEL (reference sequence). The CDR3 is made up of 12 amino acids. With 1 base removed from V and 9 bases from J, the gap between germline ends came to 7 bases. CDR3 residues: CASSQVSREQFF. For the CDR3, the DNA is TGTGCCAGCAGCCAAGTTTCTCGTGAGCAGTTCTTC.

The chain joins TRBV7-9 to TRBJ2-7; perhaps TRBD2 as D (5 bases). CDR1 SEHNR and CDR2 FQNEAQ come from the germline V gene (reference sequence). V dropped 5 bases and J dropped 3 bases, with 11 bases sitting between them. This CDR3 contains 13 residues. CDR3 DNA sequence: TGTGCCAGCAGCCCATCCCGGGGCTACGAGCAGTACTTC. This translates into CASSPSRGYEQYF.

The chain links TRBV12-3 or TRBV12-4 to TRBJ2-3; no reliable D call. Trimming took 0 bases from V and 4 from J, leaving 5 bases between them. This CDR3 is 13 amino acids long. Here the CDR3 DNA reads TGTGCCAGCAGTTTAGCGGTTTCAGATACGCAGTATTTT. This sequence encodes CASSLAVSDTQYF.

This clonotype showed up many times. The chain employs TRBV7-6 and TRBJ1-1; a possible D gene is TRBD1 (5 bases). This CDR3 region has 15 residues. Trimming took 3 bases from V and 1 from J, leaving 12 bases between them. Per the germline V gene, CDR1 is SGHVS and CDR2 is FNYEAQ. As DNA, the CDR3 is TGTGCCAGCAGCTTTCCAGGGCAACAGAACACTGAAGCTTTCTTT. This gives the protein CASSFPGQQNTEAFF.

The genes are TRBV5-1 and TRBJ2-5; 8 nucleotides match TRBD1. This CDR3 has 18 residues. Germline V gene data show CDR1 as SGHRS and CDR2 as YFSETQ. J lost 2 bases, V lost 4 bases, and 16 bases had no gene match. The CDR3, as DNA: TGCGCCAGCAGCCTTGCGACGTACCGGGACAGGAGACAAGAGACCCAGTACTTC. As protein: CASSLATYRDRRQETQYF.

This clonotype was counted a few times. The V gene is TRBV4-3, the J gene TRBJ2-7; D is possibly TRBD2 (6 bases). This CDR3 contains 16 residues. V dropped 1 base and J dropped 2 bases, with 15 bases sitting between them. Germline V gene data show CDR1 as LGHNA and CDR2 as YSLEER. CDR3 sequence reads: CASSQVWGVPTYEQYF. In DNA, the CDR3 is TGCGCCAGCAGCCAAGTTTGGGGGGTCCCTACCTACGAGCAGTACTTC.

This rearrangement joins TRBV19 to TRBJ1-4; 7 bases are shared with TRBD1. This CDR3 has 14 amino acids. Looked up from germline, CDR1 is LNHDA and CDR2 is SQIVND (reference sequence). The V segment lost 4 bases and the J segment 8 bases; nucleotides outside the gene matches: 7. CDR3 in amino acids: CASSNTGVEEKLFF. In DNA, the CDR3 is TGTGCCAGTAGTAACACAGGGGTCGAGGAAAAACTGTTTTTT. The whole variable domain, filled in from reference TRBV19 and TRBJ1-4, reads DGGITQSPKYLFRKEGQNVTLSCEQNLNHDAMYWYRQDPGQGLRLIYYSQIVNDFQKGDIAEGYSVSREKKESFPLTVTSAQKNPTAFYLCASSNTGVEEKLFFGSGTQLSVL.

The gene calls are TRBV11-2 and TRBJ2-7; D is uncertain. Germline V gene data show CDR1 as SGHAT and CDR2 as FQNNGV. This CDR3 is built from 15 residues. V was cut by 0 bases and J by 4 bases, with 13 bases left in between. The CDR3 bases are TGTGCCAGCAGCTTAGACGGCAGTTTAGGTTACGAGCAGTACGTC. Translated, it gives CASSLDGSLGYEQYV.

This sequence joins TRBV7-9 and TRBJ2-5; possible D gene TRBD2, 7 bases. V dropped 5 bases and J dropped 2 bases, with 18 bases sitting between them. Germline CDR1 and CDR2: SEHNR and FQNEAQ (reference sequence). CDR3 length: 16 residues. CDR3 sequence: CASSPRSGGEQETQYF. The CDR3 bases are TGTGCCAGCAGCCCGCGTTCGGGGGGCGAACAAGAGACCCAGTACTTC.

This chain links TRBV19 with TRBJ1-1; 8 nucleotides agree with TRBD1. Germline CDR1 is LNHDA and CDR2 is SQIVND (reference sequence). This CDR3 comprises 14 residues. V dropped 10 bases and J dropped 4; count of bases not matched to a gene: 11. As DNA, the CDR3 is TGTGCCACCCGGCGGTCAGGGGGCGTCACTGAAGCTTTCTTT. This gives the protein CATRRSGGVTEAFF.

This clonotype was observed a handful of times. The CDR3 region has the DNA TGTGCCAGCAGCTTAACCGGGGTGGTGGACACCATATATTTT. Protein: CASSLTGVVDTIYF. V usage is TRBV7-9 and J usage is TRBJ1-3; D uncertain. This CDR3 has 14 amino acids. CDR1 is SEHNR and CDR2 is FQNEAQ in the germline V gene (reference sequence). V lost 2 bases and J lost 8, with 13 bases in between.

This clonotype appeared a few times. The chain employs TRBV28 and TRBJ1-6; D remains ambiguous. The CDR3 has 14 residues. The V end lost 6 bases, the J end lost 0 bases, and 6 bases lay between the germline ends. In germline, CDR1 is MDHEN, CDR2 SYDVKM. CDR3 coding DNA: TGTGCCAGCAGCTGGTCCTCCTATAATTCACCCCTCCACTTT. The encoded protein is CASSWSSYNSPLHF.

This clonotype showed up just a few times. V and J are TRBV3-1 and TRBJ1-6; D gene ambiguous. The V gene's germline CDR1 is LGHDT and CDR2 YNNKEL (reference sequence). The CDR3 length is 13 residues. V dropped 4 bases and J dropped 7 bases, with 8 bases sitting between them. The CDR3 is CASSLGLNSPLHF. DNA of the CDR3: TGTGCCAGCAGCCTCGGGTTGAATTCACCCCTCCACTTT.

This clonotype was picked up a small number of times. The V gene is TRBV7-2, the J gene TRBJ2-5, with TRBD2 matching 8 bases. V shed 1 base, J shed 5 bases, and the junction held 12 bases outside the gene matches. This CDR3 is 17 amino acids long. Germline CDR1 reads SGHTA; CDR2 reads FQGNSA. The CDR3 protein is CASSLGVAGGLSETQYF. CDR3 coding DNA: TGTGCCAGCAGCTTAGGGGTGGCGGGGGGCCTTTCTGAGACCCAGTACTTC. The full variable domain, with the rest looked up from reference TRBV7-2 and TRBJ2-5, is GAGVSQSPSNKVTEKGKDVELRCDPISGHTALYWYRQSLGQGLEFLIYFQGNSAPDKSGLPSDRFSAERTGGSVSTLTIQRTQQEDSAVYLCASSLGVAGGLSETQYFGPGTRLLVL.

The V call is TRBV5-1, the J call TRBJ1-3, with D unresolved. This CDR3 comprises 14 residues. Germline CDR1 and CDR2: SGHRS and YFSETQ. V lost 2 bases, J lost 1 base, and 7 bases lay in between. CDR3 loop: CASSFDGSGNTIYF. In nucleotides, the CDR3 is TGCGCCAGCAGCTTCGACGGTTCTGGAAACACCATATATTTT.

The CDR3 loop is CASSIGGVYGYTF. The CDR3 nucleotides read TGTGCCAGTAGTATTGGGGGTGTCTATGGCTACACCTTC. The V call is TRBV19, the J call TRBJ1-2; weak D call: TRBD1 (5 bases). Germline V gives CDR1 LNHDA, CDR2 SQIVND (reference sequence). Trimming left V 3 bases short and J 4 bases short, with 9 bases between. The CDR3 extends over 13 amino acids.

This clonotype has a handful of counts. The gene calls are TRBV27 and TRBJ1-5; D might be TRBD1 (6 bases). The V end was cut by 5 bases, the J end by 7 bases, with 15 bases between. Germline V gene data show CDR1 as MNHEY and CDR2 as SMNVEV (reference sequence). The CDR3 covers 14 residues. CDR3 in DNA: TGTGCCAGCAGTCCATGGGGGGGCAGGCAGCCCCAGCATTTT. It codes for CASSPWGGRQPQHF.

This clonotype came up many times. This rearrangement joins TRBV15 to TRBJ2-3; D perhaps matches TRBD1 (6 bases). The V gene's germline CDR1 is LNHNV and CDR2 YYDKDF (reference sequence). The CDR3 covers 15 residues. V was shortened by 5 bases and J by 3 bases, with 15 bases between the two germline ends. CDR3 amino acids: CATSQSGEKTDTQYF. DNA of the CDR3: TGTGCCACCAGCCAGTCAGGGGAAAAGACAGATACGCAGTATTTT.

This clonotype occurred a few times. The rearrangement links TRBV7-2 to TRBJ2-6; no clear D. V lost 1 base and J lost 0, with 7 bases in between. Germline V CDR1 and CDR2: SGHTA, FQGNSA. CDR3 length: 16 residues. The DNA for the CDR3 is TGTGCCAGCAGCTTAGAGGCACTCTCTGGGGCCAACGTCCTGACTTTC. This encodes CASSLEALSGANVLTF.

This clonotype was observed many times. The chain joins TRBV12-3 or TRBV12-4 to TRBJ1-5; D ambiguous. This CDR3 is 13 amino acids long. The V and J ends lost 8 bases and 6 bases respectively, with 14 bases between them. For the CDR3, the DNA is TGTGCCAGCGCCTCAACGCAGCGTCAGCCCCAGCATTTT. Its protein is CASASTQRQPQHF.

This clonotype was observed a few times. The chain couples TRBV7-3 to TRBJ1-6; perhaps TRBD1 as D (5 bases). This CDR3 region has 15 residues. Deletions cut 5 bases from V and 2 bases from J, with 10 bases between. CDR1 SGHTA and CDR2 FQGTGA come from the germline V gene. The CDR3 DNA reads as TGTGCCAGCAGCCGCGGGACGGCCTATAATTCACCCCTCCACTTT. Its protein is CASSRGTAYNSPLHF.

This sequence joins TRBV7-9 and TRBJ1-2, with D maybe TRBD1 (5 bases). The CDR3 has 12 residues. Deletions cut 4 bases from V and 8 bases from J, with 11 bases between. Germline loops: CDR1 SEHNR, CDR2 FQNEAQ (reference sequence). The DNA of the CDR3 is TGTGCCAGCAGCTACCAGGAGGGGGGCTACACCTTC. It is translated as CASSYQEGGYTF.

This clonotype was seen only a few times. The genes are TRBV28 and TRBJ2-5; 7 bases are a match to TRBD1. The trim removed 6 bases at V and 4 bases at J, leaving 8 bases unmatched. Germline lookup yields CDR1 MDHEN and CDR2 SYDVKM. CDR3 length: 14 amino acids. This chain's CDR3 is CASRPQGMTETQYF. For the CDR3, the DNA is TGTGCCAGCAGACCACAGGGGATGACAGAGACCCAGTACTTC.

This clonotype was seen at least ten times. The rearrangement links TRBV7-3 to TRBJ2-5; D remains unclear. With 1 base removed from V and 4 bases from J, the gap between germline ends came to 7 bases. Germline CDR1 and CDR2: SGHTA and FQGTGA. The CDR3 length is 13 residues. The DNA for the CDR3 is TGTGCCAGCAGCTTAATTCTGGGAGAGACCCAGTACTTC. This gives the protein CASSLILGETQYF.

The rearrangement joins TRBV9 to TRBJ1-2, with no clear D. The CDR3 contains 13 residues. Germline-derived CDR1 and CDR2 are SGDLS and YYNGEE. The germline V and J ends were trimmed by 0 bases and 2 bases, with 5 bases remaining between them. The CDR3 loop is CASSVGTNYGYTF. The CDR3 region has the DNA TGTGCCAGCAGCGTAGGCACCAACTATGGCTACACCTTC.

This chain links TRBV4-3 with TRBJ2-5; 8 bases line up with TRBD2. Trimming at V came to 4 bases and at J to 5 bases, leaving 9 bases not matched to a gene. There are 15 residues in the CDR3. Germline V gene sequence: CDR1 LGHNA, CDR2 YSLEER. CDR3 sequence reads: CASSLTGGPGETQYF. The CDR3 DNA sequence: TGCGCCAGCAGCCTGACGGGGGGGCCGGGTGAGACCCAGTACTTC.

This clonotype appeared a few times. The chain uses TRBV24-1 and TRBJ2-2; D is ambiguous. The germline V and J ends were trimmed by 5 bases and 3 bases, with 6 bases remaining between them. Germline loops: CDR1 KGHDR, CDR2 SFDVKD. The CDR3 sequence is 13 residues long. The CDR3 DNA sequence: TGTGCCACCAGTGTCCCGGACACCGGGGAGCTGTTTTTT. Translating it yields CATSVPDTGELFF.